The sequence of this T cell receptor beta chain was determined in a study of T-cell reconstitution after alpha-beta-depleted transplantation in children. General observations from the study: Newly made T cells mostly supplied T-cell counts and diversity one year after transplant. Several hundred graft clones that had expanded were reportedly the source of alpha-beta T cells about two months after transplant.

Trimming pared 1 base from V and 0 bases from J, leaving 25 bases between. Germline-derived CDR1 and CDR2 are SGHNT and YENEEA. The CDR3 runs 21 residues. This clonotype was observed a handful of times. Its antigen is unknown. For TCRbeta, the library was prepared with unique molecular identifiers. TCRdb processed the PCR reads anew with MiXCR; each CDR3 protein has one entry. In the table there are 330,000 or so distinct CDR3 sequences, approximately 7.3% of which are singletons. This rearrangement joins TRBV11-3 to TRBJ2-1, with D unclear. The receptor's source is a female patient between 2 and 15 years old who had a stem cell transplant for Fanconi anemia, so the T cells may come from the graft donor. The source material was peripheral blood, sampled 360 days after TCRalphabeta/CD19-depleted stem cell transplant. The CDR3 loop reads CASSLVDPLSGFIGSYNEQFF. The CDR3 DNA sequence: TGTGCCAGCAGCTTAGTAGACCCCCTCTCCGGGTTCATTGGCTCCTACAATGAGCAGTTCTTC.